This is a list of T cell receptor beta chains from one sample in a study of T-cell memory formation after mild COVID-19. TCRdb processed the 5' RACE reads anew with MiXCR; each CDR3 protein has one entry. Here the sample spans approximately 410,000 distinct CDR3 sequences, more than 20% being singletons. The material sequenced was PBMCs or a T cell subset sorted from them (not recorded which). These receptors were taken from an adult woman who had mild COVID-19 (a few samples of this study predate the infection). Cell type and time point are not known. The CDR3 runs from the conserved cysteine through the conserved F or W. Each record gives: clone size, J gene, CDR3 length, V gene, D gene, CDR3 protein, CDR3 DNA. A D gene is named only where the DNA matches it firmly. For some rows the clone size is stated as once, few or many, or as a class when expanded; others skip it.

- | TRBJ2-5 | 13 | TRBV6-1 | - | CASSDRGKETQYF | TGTGCCAGCAGTGACAGGGGAAAGGAGACCCAGTACTTC
- | TRBJ1-1 | 12 | TRBV29-1 | TRBD1 | CSVRTGGTEAFF | TGCAGCGTAAGAACAGGGGGCACTGAAGCTTTCTTT
- | TRBJ2-5 | 15 | TRBV6-6 | - | CASSPQQERKETQYF | TGTGCCAGCAGTCCCCAACAGGAGAGAAAAGAGACCCAGTACTTC
few | TRBJ2-2 | 16 | TRBV6-6 | TRBD2 | CASSYGLAANTGELFF | TGTGCCAGCAGTTATGGACTAGCGGCGAACACCGGGGAGCTGTTTTTT
- | TRBJ2-7 | 14 | TRBV5-1 | TRBD2 | CASSSGRGIYAQYF | TGCGCCAGCAGCTCCGGGAGGGGGATTTACGCGCAGTACTTC
- | TRBJ2-3 | 16 | TRBV24-1 | - | CATSDLRGPNTDTQYF | TGTGCCACCAGTGATTTACGGGGGCCCAACACAGATACGCAGTATTTT
few | TRBJ2-3 | 16 | TRBV21-1 | - | CASSSLSGGDTDTQYF | TGTGCCAGCAGCTCTCTTAGCGGGGGCGACACAGATACGCAGTATTTT
few | TRBJ2-1 | 15 | TRBV18 | - | CASSILDSTHNEQFF | TGTGCCAGCTCAATTCTGGACTCCACTCACAATGAGCAGTTCTTC
many | TRBJ1-1 | 11 | TRBV11-3 | TRBD1 | CASSLGQGNFF | TGTGCCAGCAGCCTCGGACAGGGGAATTTCTTT
- | TRBJ2-5 | 14 | TRBV4-1 | - | CASSQERLQETQYF | TGCGCCAGCAGCCAAGAACGGCTACAAGAGACCCAGTACTTC
- | TRBJ1-1 | 19 | TRBV5-1 | TRBD1 | CASSLGRPVRGRLNTEAFF | TGCGCCAGCAGCTTGGGCCGGCCGGTCAGGGGGAGGCTAAACACTGAAGCTTTCTTT
- | TRBJ2-1 | 14 | TRBV7-9 | TRBD1 | CASRIGTGTNEQFF | TGTGCCAGCAGGATAGGGACAGGGACCAATGAGCAGTTCTTC
few | TRBJ1-4 | 14 | TRBV20-1 | TRBD1 | CSGTGLRANEKLFF | TGCAGCGGGACAGGGCTTAGGGCTAATGAAAAACTGTTTTTT
few | TRBJ1-1 | 14 | TRBV5-1 | TRBD1 | CASVAFSGGTEAFF | TGCGCCAGCGTGGCCTTCTCAGGGGGCACTGAAGCTTTCTTT
- | TRBJ2-7 | 15 | TRBV3-1 | TRBD1 | CASSVSGTGANEQYF | TGTGCCAGCAGCGTATCCGGGACAGGGGCCAACGAGCAGTACTTC
- | TRBJ2-1 | 15 | TRBV24-1 | - | CATGPPGTPYNEQFF | TGTGCCACCGGTCCGCCGGGGACCCCCTACAATGAGCAGTTCTTC
- | TRBJ2-5 | 14 | TRBV5-1 | - | CASSLYEGRETQYF | TGCGCCAGCAGCCTCTACGAAGGCCGGGAGACCCAGTACTTC
- | TRBJ2-5 | 16 | TRBV7-6 | TRBD1 | CASSWETGGAGETQYF | TGTGCCAGCAGCTGGGAGACAGGGGGCGCGGGGGAGACCCAGTACTTC
few | TRBJ2-7 | 12 | TRBV7-2 | - | CAVMEGAYEQYF | TGTGCCGTAATGGAGGGGGCCTACGAGCAGTACTTC
- | TRBJ1-2 | 15 | TRBV18 | TRBD1 | CASSPVGDRPLGYTF | TGTGCCAGCTCACCCGTTGGGGACAGGCCTCTTGGCTACACCTTC
few | TRBJ2-1 | 14 | TRBV7-9 | - | CASSPTGLEDEQFF | TGTGCCAGCAGCCCCACAGGACTCGAGGATGAGCAGTTCTTC
few | TRBJ2-7 | 13 | TRBV27 | - | CASSFTTGYEQYF | TGTGCCAGCAGTTTCACGACTGGCTACGAGCAGTACTTC
- | TRBJ2-3 | 15 | TRBV15 | - | CATRGLAESTDTQYF | TGTGCCACCAGGGGACTCGCGGAGAGCACAGATACGCAGTATTTT
few | TRBJ2-2 | 14 | TRBV5-8 | - | CASSFLANTGELFF | TGTGCCAGCAGCTTTTTGGCGAACACCGGGGAGCTGTTTTTT
- | TRBJ2-4 | 15 | TRBV7-2 | TRBD1 | CASSLGGRTGDIQYF | TGTGCCAGCAGCTTAGGCGGCCGGACAGGTGACATTCAGTACTTC
- | TRBJ2-2 | 16 | TRBV5-1 | TRBD2 | CASSSSGLGNTGELFF | TGCGCCAGCAGCTCGTCCGGACTAGGGAACACCGGGGAGCTGTTTTTT
few | TRBJ2-3 | 18 | TRBV7-8 | TRBD2 | CASSLSQKGLENPDTQYF | TGTGCCAGCAGCTTATCGCAAAAGGGACTAGAGAATCCAGATACGCAGTATTTT
few | TRBJ2-1 | 16 | TRBV6-2/TRBV6-3 | TRBD2 | CASSLIAGGLYNEQFF | TGTGCCAGCAGCCTCATAGCGGGAGGGCTCTACAATGAGCAGTTCTTC
- | TRBJ2-3 | 17 | TRBV20-1 | TRBD2 | CSARPPTSGLSTDTQYF | TGCAGTGCTAGACCACCTACTAGCGGTCTAAGCACAGATACGCAGTATTTT
- | TRBJ2-7 | 14 | TRBV14 | - | CASSRSGTLYEQYF | TGTGCCAGCAGCCGGTCAGGGACGCTCTACGAGCAGTACTTC
few | TRBJ1-1 | 15 | TRBV18 | - | CASSPRGDLNTEAFF | TGTGCCAGCTCACCTCGAGGGGATCTGAACACTGAAGCTTTCTTT
- | TRBJ2-7 | 14 | TRBV4-3 | - | CASSLDGGIYEQYF | TGCGCCAGCAGCCTCGATGGGGGGATCTACGAGCAGTACTTC
few | TRBJ1-1 | 13 | TRBV29-1 | - | CSVEDGGSLEAFF | TGCAGCGTTGAAGATGGGGGCAGCCTTGAAGCTTTCTTT
- | TRBJ1-3 | 12 | TRBV7-6 | - | CASSFAGNTIYF | TGTGCCAGCAGCTTCGCTGGAAACACCATATATTTT
- | TRBJ2-5 | 12 | TRBV20-1 | TRBD2 | CSARGLGETQYF | TGCAGTGCACGGGGACTAGGAGAGACCCAGTACTTC
- | TRBJ1-1 | 13 | TRBV24-1 | - | CATSDPGRSEAFF | TGTGCCACCAGTGACCCCGGACGGTCTGAAGCTTTCTTT
- | TRBJ2-1 | 18 | TRBV5-1 | TRBD2 | CASSLAVRRAGDYNEQFF | TGCGCCAGCAGCCTGGCCGTCCGCCGAGCGGGGGATTACAATGAGCAGTTCTTC
few | TRBJ1-1 | 14 | TRBV12-3/TRBV12-4 | - | CASRFAGGNTEAFF | TGTGCCAGCAGATTTGCGGGGGGCAACACTGAAGCTTTCTTT
few | TRBJ2-7 | 15 | TRBV7-2 | TRBD2 | CASSLDASGIYEQYF | TGTGCCAGCAGCTTAGATGCCAGCGGGATTTACGAGCAGTACTTC
few | TRBJ2-2 | 16 | TRBV11-2 | - | CASSLVTGTRPGELFF | TGTGCCAGCAGCTTAGTTACCGGGACTCGTCCCGGGGAGCTGTTTTTT
- | TRBJ2-7 | 13 | TRBV15 | - | CATSTSGNYEQYF | TGTGCCACCAGCACCTCCGGGAACTACGAGCAGTACTTC
- | TRBJ2-3 | 16 | TRBV6-5 | - | CASSYLGTKGPDTQYF | TGTGCCAGCAGTTACTTGGGCACTAAAGGGCCAGATACGCAGTATTTT
- | TRBJ2-2 | 13 | TRBV5-1 | - | CASSLDFAGELFF | TGCGCCAGCAGCTTGGACTTTGCCGGGGAGCTGTTTTTT
- | TRBJ1-1 | 16 | TRBV29-1 | - | CSVRQNAMSGLEEAFF | TGCAGCGTCCGCCAGAACGCAATGAGCGGGCTGGAAGAAGCTTTCTTT
few | TRBJ2-7 | 13 | TRBV7-3 | TRBD1 | CASSRQGMGEQYF | TGTGCCAGCAGCCGACAGGGGATGGGCGAGCAGTACTTC
few | TRBJ1-1 | 16 | TRBV5-1 | TRBD1 | CASSLDSAGGGTEAFF | TGCGCCAGCAGCTTAGACTCGGCAGGGGGGGGCACTGAAGCTTTCTTT
- | TRBJ1-4 | 18 | TRBV5-6 | - | CASSPSPFREERRGKLFF | TGTGCCAGCAGCCCCAGCCCATTCAGGGAGGAGCGTCGCGGAAAACTGTTTTTT
- | TRBJ1-1 | 13 | TRBV7-3 | - | CASSLTGDHQAFF | TGTGCCAGCAGCTTAACCGGGGATCACCAAGCTTTCTTT
few | TRBJ2-5 | 16 | TRBV20-1 | - | CSAYKAGHILRGAQYF | TGCAGTGCCTACAAAGCGGGACATATCCTTAGGGGGGCCCAGTACTTC
many | TRBJ2-1 | 16 | TRBV20-1 | TRBD2 | CSATSSLAGGLYEQFF | TGCAGTGCTACTTCTTCTCTAGCGGGAGGGCTTTATGAGCAGTTCTTC
- | TRBJ2-7 | 18 | TRBV25-1 | - | CASSEGSGVDYISYEQYF | TGTGCCAGCAGTGAAGGTTCAGGGGTCGACTACATATCCTACGAGCAGTACTTC
- | TRBJ1-4 | 11 | TRBV4-2 | - | CASSQDEKLFF | TGTGCCAGCAGCCAAGATGAAAAACTGTTTTTT